The clone carrying this T cell receptor beta chain showed up just a few times. The antigen is undetermined. The data were produced by immunoSEQ multiplex PCR, yet TCRdb's version contains in-frame clones alone and is incomplete. The sample includes tens of thousands of clones, roughly 90% of them seen just once. The source of the sample is a study of siplizumab effects on memory and regulatory T cells. The CDR3 has 14 amino acids. Germline V gene data show CDR1 as MNHNY and CDR2 as SVGAGI (reference sequence). V lost 2 bases, J lost 0 bases, and 7 bases lay in between. Whole-study findings and limits: Suppressive capability of dividing Tregs from siplizumab cultures went unverified. Tracing alloreactive clones into unstimulated subsets worked for only a minor fraction of them. Major contributors to the alloresponse seemed to be naive T cells, which also appeared more diverse than memory cells.

The specimen was naive CD4+ T cells sorted from blood. This rearrangement joins TRBV6-6 to TRBJ1-2; D gene uncertain. This TCR came from a human donor in good health. This CDR3 reads CASSYRATNYGYTF. CDR3 in DNA: TGTGCCAGCAGTTACAGGGCGACTAACTATGGCTACACCTTC.